This entry describes one T cell receptor (beta chain). Antigen unknown. This record belongs to a study of T-cell reconstitution after alpha-beta-depleted transplantation in children. Study-level results: Some patients' high day-60 TCRbeta diversity was traced to surviving recipient T cells and thymic progenitors. Expanded graft clones numbering several hundred reportedly gave rise to alpha-beta T cells about two months after transplant. By one year post-transplant, T-cell counts and diversity largely arose from T cells that were newly produced.

Trimming removed 2 bases at V and 0 bases at J, with 2 bases between. The CDR3 runs 14 residues. Germline V gene sequence: CDR1 SGHTA, CDR2 FQGNSA. Library preparation (for TCRbeta) was performed with unique molecular identifiers. TCRdb redid the calling of the PCR reads with MiXCR, one entry per CDR3 protein. In the table there are 95,000 to 120,000 distinct CDR3 sequences, around 6.4% of which are singletons. Material: PBMCs, mostly from graft donor cells, obtained 360 days after TCRalphabeta/CD19-depleted stem cell transplant. The chain has TRBV7-2 and TRBJ2-6; D is unresolved. This TCR came from a male patient aged 2-15 years who had a stem cell transplant for acute lymphoblastic leukemia, so the T cells may come from the graft donor. The CDR3 bases are TGTGCCAGCAGCTTAATCTCTGGGGCCAACGTCCTGACTTTC. It is translated as CASSLISGANVLTF.